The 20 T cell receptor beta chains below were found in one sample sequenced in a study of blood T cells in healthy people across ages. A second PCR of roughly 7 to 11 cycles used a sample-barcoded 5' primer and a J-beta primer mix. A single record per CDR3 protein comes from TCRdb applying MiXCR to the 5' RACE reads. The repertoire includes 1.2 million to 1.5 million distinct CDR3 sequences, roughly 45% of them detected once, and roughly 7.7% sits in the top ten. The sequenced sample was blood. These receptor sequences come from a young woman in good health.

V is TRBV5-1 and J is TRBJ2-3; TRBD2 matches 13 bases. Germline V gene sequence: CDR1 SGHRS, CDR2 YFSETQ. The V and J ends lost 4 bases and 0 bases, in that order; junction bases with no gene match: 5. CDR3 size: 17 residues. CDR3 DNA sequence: TGCGCCAGCAGCCGGACTAGCGGGAGCCCGAGCACAGATACGCAGTATTTT. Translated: CASSRTSGSPSTDTQYF.

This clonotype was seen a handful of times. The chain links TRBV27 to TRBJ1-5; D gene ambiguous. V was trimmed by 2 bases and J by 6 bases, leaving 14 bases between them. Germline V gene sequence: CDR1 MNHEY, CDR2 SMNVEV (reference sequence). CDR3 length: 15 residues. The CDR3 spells CASSLRAAQSQPQHF. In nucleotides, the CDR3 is TGTGCCAGCAGTTTAAGGGCAGCACAAAGTCAGCCCCAGCATTTT.

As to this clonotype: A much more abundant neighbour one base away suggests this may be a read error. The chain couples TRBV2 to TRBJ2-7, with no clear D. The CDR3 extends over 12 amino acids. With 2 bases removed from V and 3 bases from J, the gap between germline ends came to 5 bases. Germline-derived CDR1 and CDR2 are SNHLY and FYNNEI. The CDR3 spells CASSEMGYEQYF. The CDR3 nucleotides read TGTGCCAGCAGTGAAATGGGCTACGAGCAGTACTTC.

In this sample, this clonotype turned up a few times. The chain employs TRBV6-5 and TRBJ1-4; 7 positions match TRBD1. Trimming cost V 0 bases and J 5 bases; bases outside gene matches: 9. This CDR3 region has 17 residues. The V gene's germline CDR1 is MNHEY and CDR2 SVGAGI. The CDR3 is CASSYSPGDSQNEKLFF. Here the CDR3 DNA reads TGTGCCAGCAGTTACTCTCCGGGGGACAGCCAAAATGAAAAACTGTTTTTT.

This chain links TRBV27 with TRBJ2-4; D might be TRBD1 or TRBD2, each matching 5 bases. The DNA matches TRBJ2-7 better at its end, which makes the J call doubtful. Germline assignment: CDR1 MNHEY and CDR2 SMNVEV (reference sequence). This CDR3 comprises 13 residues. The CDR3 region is CATRDHGTYEQYF. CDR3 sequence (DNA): TGTGCCACGAGGGACCACGGAACCTACGAGCAGTACTTC.

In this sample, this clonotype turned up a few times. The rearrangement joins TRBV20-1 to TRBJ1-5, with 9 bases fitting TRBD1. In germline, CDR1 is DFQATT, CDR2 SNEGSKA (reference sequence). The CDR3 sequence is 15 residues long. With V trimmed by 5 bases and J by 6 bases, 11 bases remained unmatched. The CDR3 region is CSAFLQGAGFQPQHF. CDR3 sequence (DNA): TGCAGTGCTTTCCTACAGGGGGCAGGGTTTCAGCCCCAGCATTTT.

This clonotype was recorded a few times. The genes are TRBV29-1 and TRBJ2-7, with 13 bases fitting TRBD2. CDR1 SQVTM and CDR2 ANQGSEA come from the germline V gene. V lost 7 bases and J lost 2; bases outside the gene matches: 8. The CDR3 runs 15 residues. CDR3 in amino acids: CSARTSGGTAYEQYF. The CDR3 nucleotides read TGCAGCGCCCGGACTAGCGGGGGAACCGCCTACGAGCAGTACTTC.

The CDR3 sequence: CAISEGQNTEAFF. The CDR3 DNA is TGTGCCATCAGTGAGGGACAGAACACTGAAGCTTTCTTT. The chain is built from TRBV10-3 and TRBJ1-1; D possibly corresponds to TRBD1 (5 bases). The CDR3 sequence is 13 residues long. Germline V gene sequence: CDR1 ENHRY, CDR2 SYGVKD. V gave up 2 bases and J gave up 1 base, with 5 bases separating them.

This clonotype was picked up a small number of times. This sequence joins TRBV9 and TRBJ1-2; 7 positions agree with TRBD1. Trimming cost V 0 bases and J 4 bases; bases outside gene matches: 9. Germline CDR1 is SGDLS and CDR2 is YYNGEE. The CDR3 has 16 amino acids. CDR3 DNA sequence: TGTGCCAGCAGCGTAGCTACAGGGGCCAGTAGCTATGGCTACACCTTC. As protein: CASSVATGASSYGYTF.

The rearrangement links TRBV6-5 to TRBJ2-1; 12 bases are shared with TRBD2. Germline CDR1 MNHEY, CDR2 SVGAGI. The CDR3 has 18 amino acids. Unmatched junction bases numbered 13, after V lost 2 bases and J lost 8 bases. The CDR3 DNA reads TGTGCCAGCAGTTACATCCTAGCGGGGGGGTCCCGTACAGATGAGCAGTTCTTC. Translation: CASSYILAGGSRTDEQFF.

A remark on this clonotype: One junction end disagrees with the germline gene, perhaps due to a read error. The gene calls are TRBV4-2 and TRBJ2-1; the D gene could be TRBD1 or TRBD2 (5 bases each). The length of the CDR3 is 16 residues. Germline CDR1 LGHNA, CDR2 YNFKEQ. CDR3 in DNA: TGTGACAGCAGCCGGCTCGGGGCCCAGTTCGGCAATGAGCAGTTCTTC. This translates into CDSSRLGAQFGNEQFF.

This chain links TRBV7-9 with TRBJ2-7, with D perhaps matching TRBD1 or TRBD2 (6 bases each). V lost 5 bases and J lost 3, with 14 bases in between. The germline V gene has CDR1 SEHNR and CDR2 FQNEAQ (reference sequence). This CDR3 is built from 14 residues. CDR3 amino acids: CASSPRDKLYEQYF. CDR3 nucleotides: TGTGCCAGCAGCCCGCGGGACAAGCTCTACGAGCAGTACTTC.

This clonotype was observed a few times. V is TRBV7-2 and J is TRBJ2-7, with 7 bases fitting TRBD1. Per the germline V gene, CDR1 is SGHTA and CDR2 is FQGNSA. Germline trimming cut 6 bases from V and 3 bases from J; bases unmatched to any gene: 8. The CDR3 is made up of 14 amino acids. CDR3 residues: CASSLGTVYYEQYF. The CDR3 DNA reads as TGTGCCAGCAGTTTGGGGACAGTCTACTACGAGCAGTACTTC.

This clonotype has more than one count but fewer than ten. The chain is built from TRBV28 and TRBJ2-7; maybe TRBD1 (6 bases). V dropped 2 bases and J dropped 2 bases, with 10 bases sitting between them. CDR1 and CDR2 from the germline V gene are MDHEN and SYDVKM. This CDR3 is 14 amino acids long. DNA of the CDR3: TGTGCCAGCAGTTTAGGGGACAAAGCCTACGAGCAGTACTTC. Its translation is CASSLGDKAYEQYF.

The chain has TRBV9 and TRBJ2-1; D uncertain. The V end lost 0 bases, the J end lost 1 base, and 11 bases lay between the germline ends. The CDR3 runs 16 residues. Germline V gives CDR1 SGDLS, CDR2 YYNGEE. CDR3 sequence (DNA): TGTGCCAGCAGCGTAGGGGTCGGTTTTTCCTACAATGAGCAGTTCTTC. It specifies CASSVGVGFSYNEQFF. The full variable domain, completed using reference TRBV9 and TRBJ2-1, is DSGVTQTPKHLITATGQRVTLRCSPRSGDLSVYWYQQSLDQGLQFLIQYYNGEERAKGNILERFSAQQFPDLHSELNLSSLELGDSALYFCASSVGVGFSYNEQFFGPGTRLTVL.

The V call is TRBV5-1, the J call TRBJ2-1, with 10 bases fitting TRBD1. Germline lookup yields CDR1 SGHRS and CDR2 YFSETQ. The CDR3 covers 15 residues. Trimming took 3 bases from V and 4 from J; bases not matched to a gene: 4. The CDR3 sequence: CASSYGTGVYNEQFF. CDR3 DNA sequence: TGCGCCAGCAGCTACGGGACAGGGGTTTACAATGAGCAGTTCTTC.

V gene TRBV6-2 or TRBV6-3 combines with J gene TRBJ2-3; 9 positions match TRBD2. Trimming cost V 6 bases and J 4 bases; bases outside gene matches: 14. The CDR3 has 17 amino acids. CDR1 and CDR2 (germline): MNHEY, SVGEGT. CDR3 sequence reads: CASRTIRSGSGSDTQYF. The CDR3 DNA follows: TGTGCCAGCAGGACAATCCGTAGCGGGAGTGGCTCAGATACGCAGTATTTT.

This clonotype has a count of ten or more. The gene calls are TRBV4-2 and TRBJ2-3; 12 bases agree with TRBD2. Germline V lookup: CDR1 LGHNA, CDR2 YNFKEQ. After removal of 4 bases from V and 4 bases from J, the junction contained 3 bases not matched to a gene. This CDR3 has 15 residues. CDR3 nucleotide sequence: TGTGCCAGCAGCCCAAGGACTAGCGGGGCAGATACGCAGTATTTT. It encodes CASSPRTSGADTQYF.

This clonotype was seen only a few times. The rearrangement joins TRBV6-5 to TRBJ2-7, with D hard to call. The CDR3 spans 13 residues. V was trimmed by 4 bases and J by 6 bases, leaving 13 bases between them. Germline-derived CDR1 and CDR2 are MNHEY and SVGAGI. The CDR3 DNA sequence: TGTGCCAGCAGTTTTCGACTGGGCGCCGAGCAGTACTTC. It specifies CASSFRLGAEQYF.

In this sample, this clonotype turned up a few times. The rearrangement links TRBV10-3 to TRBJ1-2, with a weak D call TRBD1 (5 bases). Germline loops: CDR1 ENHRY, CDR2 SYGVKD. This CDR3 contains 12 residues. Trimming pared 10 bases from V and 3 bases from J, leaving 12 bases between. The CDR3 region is CATHEGDYGYTF. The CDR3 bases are TGTGCCACCCACGAAGGGGACTATGGCTACACCTTC.